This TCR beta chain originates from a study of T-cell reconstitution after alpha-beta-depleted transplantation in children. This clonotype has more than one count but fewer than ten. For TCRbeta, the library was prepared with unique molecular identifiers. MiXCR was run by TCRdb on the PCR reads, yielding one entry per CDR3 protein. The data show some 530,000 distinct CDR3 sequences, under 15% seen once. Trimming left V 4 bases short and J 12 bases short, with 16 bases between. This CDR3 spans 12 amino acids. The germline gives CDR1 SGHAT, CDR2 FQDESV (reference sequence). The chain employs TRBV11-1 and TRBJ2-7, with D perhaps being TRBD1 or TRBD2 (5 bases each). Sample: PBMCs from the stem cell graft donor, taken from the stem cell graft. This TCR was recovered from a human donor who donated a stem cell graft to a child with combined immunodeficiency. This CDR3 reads CASSSGPSLVYF. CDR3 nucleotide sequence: TGTGCCAGCAGCTCGGGACCAAGTTTGGTGTACTTC.